Given below is one T cell receptor beta chain in context. Per the authors' pipeline: Reference gene primer amplification in the assay estimated nucleated cell counts. The assay was immunoSEQ multiplex PCR, and TCRdb's table has in-frame clones only and misses some. That table furnishes V, J and clone size, whereas the DNA furnished D and trimming. Altogether fewer than 60,000 clones are present, 80% to 90% being singletons, with the ten largest covering roughly an eighth. The source of the sample is a study of blood T cell repertoires in COVID-19. About the research overall: The origin of the acute and convalescent COVID-19 samples was the United States, Italy and Spain.

Trimming took off 3 bases at V and 3 bases at J, with 7 bases between the two ends. CDR3 length: 13 residues. Looked up from germline, CDR1 is SGHAT and CDR2 is FQNNGV. Specimen: peripheral blood. This TCR derives from a human donor with active COVID-19. The donor label of this sample is uncertain. The chain joins TRBV11-2 to TRBJ2-3, with a possible D match to TRBD1 (6 bases). The CDR3 region is CASSFTGTDTQYF. The CDR3 coding sequence is TGTGCCAGCAGCTTTACAGGGACAGATACGCAGTATTTT.